The subject of this entry is one T cell receptor (beta chain). Its antigen is not identified. CDR3 length equals 16 residues. Germline V gene data show CDR1 as SGHAT and CDR2 as FQNNGV. V dropped 5 bases and J dropped 2; count of bases not matched to a gene: 6. The isolated RNA, all of it, was reverse transcribed, so expressed TCRB transcripts were what got sequenced. TCRdb's table, derived via immunoSEQ multiplex PCR, lists solely in-frame clones and lacks some. The sample records hundreds of thousands of clones, 7.5% to 10% being singletons. This sample stems from a study of beta chain features in type 1 diabetes. Points from the study as a whole: The study found moderately but significantly shorter TCRB CDR3s in all four CD4+ subsets of Type 1 diabetes patients. High TCR expression in some cells could lead to their over-representation in cDNA sequencing.

Sorting that relied on CD45RO/CCR7/CD25/CD127/CD95/CD27 yielded CD4+ naive, central memory, regulatory and stem cell-like memory cells. Sequenced material: naive CD4+ T cells from blood. The receptor was derived from a woman younger than 30 in good health. The V call is TRBV11-2, the J call TRBJ2-2; 9 bases agree with TRBD2. CDR3 sequence (DNA): TGTGCCAGCAGCCAGGGACTAGCAGACAACACCGGGGAGCTGTTTTTT. The encoded protein is CASSQGLADNTGELFF.